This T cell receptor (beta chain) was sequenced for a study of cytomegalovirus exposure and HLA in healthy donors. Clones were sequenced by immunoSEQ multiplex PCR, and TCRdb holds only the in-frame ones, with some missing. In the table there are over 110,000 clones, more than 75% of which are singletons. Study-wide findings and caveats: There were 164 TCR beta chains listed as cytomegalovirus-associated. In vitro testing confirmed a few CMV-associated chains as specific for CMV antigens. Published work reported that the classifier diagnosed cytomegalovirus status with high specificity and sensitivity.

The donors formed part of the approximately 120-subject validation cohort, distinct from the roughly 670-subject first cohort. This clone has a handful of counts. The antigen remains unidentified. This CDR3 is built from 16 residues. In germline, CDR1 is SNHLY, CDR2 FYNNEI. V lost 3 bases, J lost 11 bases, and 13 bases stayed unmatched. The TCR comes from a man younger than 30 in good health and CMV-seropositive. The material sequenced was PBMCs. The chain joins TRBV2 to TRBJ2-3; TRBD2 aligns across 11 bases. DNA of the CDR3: TGTGCCAGCAGTGAGGGTCGGCTAGCGGGAGGAGTCAGGCAGTATTTT. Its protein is CASSEGRLAGGVRQYF.